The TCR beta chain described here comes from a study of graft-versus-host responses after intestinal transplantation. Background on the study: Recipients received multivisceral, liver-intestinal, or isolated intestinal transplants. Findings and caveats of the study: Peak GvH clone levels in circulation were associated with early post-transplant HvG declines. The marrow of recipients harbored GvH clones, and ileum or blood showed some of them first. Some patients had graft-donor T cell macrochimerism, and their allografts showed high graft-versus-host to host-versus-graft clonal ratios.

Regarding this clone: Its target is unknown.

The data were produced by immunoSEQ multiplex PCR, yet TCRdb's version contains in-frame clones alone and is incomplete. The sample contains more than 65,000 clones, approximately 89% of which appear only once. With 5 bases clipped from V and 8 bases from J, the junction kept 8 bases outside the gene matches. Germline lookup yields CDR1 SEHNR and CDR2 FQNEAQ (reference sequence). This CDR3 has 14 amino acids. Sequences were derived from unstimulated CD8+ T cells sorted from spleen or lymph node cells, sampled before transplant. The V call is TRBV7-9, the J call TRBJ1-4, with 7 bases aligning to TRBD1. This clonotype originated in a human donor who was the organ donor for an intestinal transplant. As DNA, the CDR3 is TGTGCCAGCAGCCCCGGGGACAGAGCAGAAAAACTGTTTTTT. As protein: CASSPGDRAEKLFF.